The 9 T cell receptor beta chains below were found in one sample sequenced in a study of T cell repertoires in cytomegalovirus infection. A single record per CDR3 protein comes from TCRdb applying MiXCR to the reads. The sample comprises 90,000 to 120,000 distinct CDR3 sequences, about a quarter of which are singletons, and around 42% rests with the top ten. The specimen was CD8+ T cells from PBMCs. The receptors come from a human donor in good health (CMV status not recorded). Some clones in this sample may be carry-over from other donors' samples.

The rearrangement uses TRBV27 and TRBJ2-7; no firm D call. CDR3 length equals 14 residues. Trimming stripped 0 bases from V and 4 bases from J, with 10 bases between. Looked up from germline, CDR1 is MNHEY and CDR2 is SMNVEV (reference sequence). The CDR3 loop reads CASSLSKGFYEQYF. Written as DNA, the CDR3 is TGTGCCAGCAGTTTATCGAAAGGGTTTTACGAGCAGTACTTC.

This clonotype was seen only a few times. This sequence joins TRBV28 and TRBJ1-3; no firm D call. Between the trimmed V and J ends, which lost 5 bases and 0 bases, there was a span of 17 bases. This CDR3 has 17 residues. Germline V gives CDR1 MDHEN, CDR2 SYDVKM. The CDR3 DNA sequence: TGTGCCAGCAGTGACCCCCTGGACGGTACCTCTGGAAACACCATATATTTT. Translating gives CASSDPLDGTSGNTIYF.

The chain couples TRBV7-2 to TRBJ1-5; D is possibly TRBD1 (6 bases). The germline CDR1 and CDR2 sequences are SGHTA and FQGNSA. V gave up 5 bases and J gave up 2 bases, with 16 bases separating them. CDR3 length: 16 residues. CDR3 DNA: TGTGCCAGCAGCCTTACAGGGAGTGGGGGCAATCAGCCCCAGCATTTT. Its protein is CASSLTGSGGNQPQHF.

Only a few counts were recorded for this clonotype. The chain uses TRBV19 and TRBJ2-1; 9 nucleotides agree with TRBD2. With V trimmed by 5 bases and J by 10 bases, 9 bases remained unmatched. There are 14 residues in the CDR3. Germline V gene data show CDR1 as LNHDA and CDR2 as SQIVND (reference sequence). The CDR3 DNA reads as TGTGCCAGTAGTCCGGGGACTAGCATCAACGAGCAGTTCTTC. It specifies CASSPGTSINEQFF.

This clonotype was found many times. The chain has TRBV7-9 and TRBJ1-2; tentative D call: TRBD1 (5 bases). The germline CDR1 and CDR2 sequences are SEHNR and FQNEAQ (reference sequence). Trimming took off 4 bases at V and 8 bases at J, with 11 bases between the two ends. CDR3 size: 12 residues. The CDR3 loop is CASSYQTDGYTF. The CDR3 DNA follows: TGTGCCAGCAGCTACCAGACAGACGGCTACACCTTC.

This clonotype was observed many times. The chain uses TRBV7-2 and TRBJ1-4; 7 bases fit TRBD1. Germline loops: CDR1 SGHTA, CDR2 FQGNSA. The CDR3 is 16 residues long. The V segment lost 5 bases and the J segment 6 bases; nucleotides outside the gene matches: 12. CDR3: CASSTQPQGRDEKLFF. CDR3 nucleotides: TGTGCCAGCAGCACCCAACCACAGGGGAGGGATGAAAAACTGTTTTTT.

This chain uses TRBV28 with TRBJ1-1; TRBD1 is a possible D gene (5 bases). From germline, CDR1 is MDHEN and CDR2 SYDVKM. V dropped 7 bases and J dropped 6 bases, with 9 bases sitting between them. The length of the CDR3 is 11 residues. CDR3 amino acids: CASIEGPEAFF. The CDR3 region has the DNA TGTGCCAGCATTGAGGGACCTGAAGCTTTCTTT.

This clonotype was recorded at least ten times. The chain couples TRBV7-6 to TRBJ2-3; no clear D gene. V lost 5 bases to trimming and J lost 8 bases, with 17 bases between them. Germline CDR1 SGHVS, CDR2 FNYEAQ. The CDR3 has 14 amino acids. This CDR3 reads CASSPLTMSGTQYF. The CDR3 DNA follows: TGTGCCAGCAGCCCGTTAACAATGAGTGGTACGCAGTATTTT.

This clonotype came up a few times. V gene TRBV27 combines with J gene TRBJ2-1; 10 bases match TRBD2. V shed 2 bases and J 6 bases; nucleotides not matched to a gene: 4. From germline, CDR1 is MNHEY and CDR2 SMNVEV (reference sequence). The CDR3 loop spans 15 amino acids. The CDR3 region has the DNA TGTGCCAGCAGTTTAGAGCGGGGGGGCCTCAATGAGCAGTTCTTC. Protein sequence: CASSLERGGLNEQFF.